This is a list of T cell receptor beta chains from one sample in a study of beta chain features in type 1 diabetes. Clones were read by immunoSEQ multiplex PCR, and TCRdb kept only the in-frame ones, dropping some. The table lists about 660,000 clones, more than 12% of them singletons. The source material was naive CD4+ T cells from blood. These receptor sequences come from a man between 18 and 29 years old with type 1 diabetes. Both conserved end residues are part of each CDR3. The order of the fields is J gene, D gene, V gene, clone size, CDR3 protein, CDR3 DNA. D genes are given only for firm matches. The size field is filled for only some rows; it gives once, few, many or a size class.

TRBJ1-5	.	TRBV30	few	CAWSVSGVGGQPQHF	TGTGCCTGGAGTGTTTCAGGGGTTGGCGGTCAGCCCCAGCATTTT
TRBJ1-2	.	TRBV11-2	.	CASSSLTGPFYTF	TGTGCCAGCAGCTCCCTTACCGGGCCCTTCTACACCTTC
TRBJ2-7	.	TRBV2	few	CASSSGVYEQYF	TGTGCCAGCAGTTCAGGGGTCTACGAGCAGTACTTC
TRBJ2-1	TRBD2	TRBV27	.	CASSPRASSGRHSYNEQFF	TGTGCCAGCAGCCCACGCGCCTCTAGCGGGAGGCATTCCTACAATGAGCAGTTCTTC
TRBJ2-7	.	TRBV9	.	CASSVAGHSYEQYF	TGTGCCAGCAGCGTAGCGGGACATTCCTACGAGCAGTACTTC
TRBJ1-1	.	TRBV29-1	few	CSVVISPWVTEAFF	TGCAGCGTTGTAATCTCCCCTTGGGTCACTGAAGCTTTCTTT
TRBJ2-7	.	TRBV30	.	CAWSTVYEQYF	TGTGCCTGGAGTACCGTCTACGAGCAGTACTTC
TRBJ2-1	.	TRBV7-2	few	CASSSDGPSYNEQFF	TGTGCCAGCAGTTCAGACGGACCATCCTACAATGAGCAGTTCTTC
TRBJ2-5	.	TRBV19	few	CASSRGGPVETQYF	TGTGCCAGTAGTAGGGGGGGCCCCGTAGAGACCCAGTACTTC
TRBJ1-4	.	TRBV13	many	CASSPRRGEKLFF	TGTGCCAGCAGCCCTCGTCGGGGTGAAAAACTGTTTTTT
TRBJ2-2	.	TRBV6-1	.	CASSVENTGELFF	TGTGCCAGCAGTGTTGAGAACACCGGGGAGCTGTTTTTT
TRBJ2-3	.	TRBV30	few	CAWTPGFDTQYF	TGTGCCTGGACCCCAGGGTTCGATACGCAGTATTTT
TRBJ2-3	.	TRBV2	.	CASKGGPISTDTQYF	TGTGCCAGCAAGGGGGGGCCAATTAGCACAGATACGCAGTATTTT
TRBJ2-5	TRBD1	TRBV29-1	few	CSVEPTGGGETQYF	TGCAGCGTTGAGCCGACAGGGGGTGGGGAGACCCAGTACTTC
TRBJ2-1	.	TRBV28	.	CASSPRDSSYNEQFF	TGTGCCAGCAGCCCGCGGGACAGCTCCTACAATGAGCAGTTCTTC
TRBJ2-7	TRBD2	TRBV5-1	few	CASSPGTSGDNEQYF	TGCGCCAGCAGCCCCGGGACTAGCGGGGACAACGAGCAGTACTTC
TRBJ2-7	.	TRBV11-2	.	CASSVYRSYEQYF	TGTGCCAGCAGCGTTTACAGAAGCTACGAGCAGTACTTC
TRBJ1-1	.	TRBV4-1	.	CASASSHGVYATEAFF	TGCGCCAGCGCCAGCAGCCATGGGGTATATGCCACTGAAGCTTTCTTT
TRBJ1-2	.	TRBV9	.	CASSARFTGNYGYTF	TGTGCCAGCAGCGCAAGGTTTACAGGGAACTATGGCTACACCTTC
TRBJ2-3	.	TRBV4-2	.	CASSQELIDTQYF	TGTGCCAGCAGCCAAGAATTGATAGATACGCAGTATTTT
TRBJ1-2	TRBD1	TRBV7-2	.	CASSSNRQGLGYGYTF	TGTGCCAGCAGCTCAAATCGACAGGGGTTGGGCTATGGCTACACCTTC
TRBJ2-6	.	TRBV7-9	.	CASSSRPGRKSSGANVLTF	TGTGCCAGCAGCTCCCGTCCGGGACGCAAGAGCTCTGGGGCCAACGTCCTGACTTTC
TRBJ2-5	.	TRBV5-6	.	CASSLGRGSETQYF	TGTGCCAGCAGCTTGGGCAGGGGTAGTGAGACCCAGTACTTC
TRBJ1-4	.	TRBV7-9	many	CASSSSGGFGGLFF	TGTGCCAGCAGCTCCTCGGGAGGGTTCGGCGGACTGTTTTTT
TRBJ1-1	.	TRBV30	.	CAWSVPRVSTEAFF	TGTGCCTGGAGTGTACCCCGGGTTAGCACTGAAGCTTTCTTT
TRBJ2-5	.	TRBV29-1	few	CSAADYQETQYF	TGCAGCGCCGCGGACTACCAAGAGACCCAGTACTTC
TRBJ2-1	.	TRBV5-4	few	CASSPRTLNNEQFF	TGTGCCAGCAGCCCCCGGACTCTTAACAATGAGCAGTTCTTC
TRBJ2-1	.	TRBV5-1	few	CASSLDPMGSYNEQFF	TGCGCCAGCAGCTTGGATCCGATGGGTTCCTACAATGAGCAGTTCTTC
TRBJ2-1	.	TRBV6-1	.	CASRETPTYNEQFF	TGTGCCAGCAGGGAGACACCAACCTACAATGAGCAGTTCTTC
TRBJ2-7	.	TRBV11-1	few	CASSPGQGVGEQYF	TGTGCCAGCAGCCCTGGCCAGGGCGTAGGCGAGCAGTACTTC
TRBJ2-2	.	TRBV5-1	.	CASSLRLANTGELFF	TGCGCCAGCAGCTTAAGACTAGCGAACACCGGGGAGCTGTTTTTT
TRBJ1-1	.	TRBV29-1	.	CSVEVYGGTEAFF	TGCAGCGTTGAAGTGTACGGGGGCACTGAAGCTTTCTTT
TRBJ2-7	.	TRBV5-1	.	CASREGSQSYEQYF	TGCGCCAGCAGAGAGGGTTCCCAAAGCTACGAGCAGTACTTC
TRBJ2-4	.	TRBV27	few	CASSRSSALAKNIQYF	TGTGCCAGCAGTCGTTCCTCAGCATTAGCCAAAAACATTCAGTACTTC
TRBJ1-5	.	TRBV30	few	CAWSVQGYQPQHF	TGTGCCTGGAGTGTTCAGGGATATCAGCCCCAGCATTTT
TRBJ2-2	.	TRBV5-1	few	CASSLAQGGTGELFF	TGCGCCAGCAGCTTGGCGCAGGGAGGCACCGGGGAGCTGTTTTTT
TRBJ1-1	.	TRBV19	.	CASSASTGSEAFF	TGTGCCAGTAGCGCTTCGACAGGATCCGAAGCTTTCTTT
TRBJ2-6	TRBD1	TRBV19	few	CASSPTGRGANVLTF	TGTGCCAGTAGCCCGACAGGGAGAGGGGCCAACGTCCTGACTTTC
TRBJ1-2	.	TRBV10-3	few	CAISGANYGYTF	TGTGCCATCAGCGGGGCTAACTATGGCTACACCTTC
TRBJ1-2	TRBD1	TRBV25-1	.	CASSRDRANYGYTF	TGTGCCAGCAGCAGGGACAGGGCCAACTATGGCTACACCTTC
TRBJ2-3	TRBD2	TRBV2	.	CASDGPTSGSTDTQYF	TGTGCCAGCGATGGTCCGACTAGCGGGAGTACAGATACGCAGTATTTT
TRBJ2-7	TRBD2	TRBV10-3	.	CAISPLGGTSGTEQYF	TGTGCCATCAGCCCGTTGGGTGGCACTAGCGGGACCGAGCAGTACTTC
TRBJ1-1	TRBD1	TRBV5-1	few	CASSPGTGRAFF	TGCGCCAGCAGCCCCGGGACAGGGAGAGCTTTCTTT
TRBJ2-1	TRBD2	TRBV28	few	CASSSPSGRALSNEQFF	TGTGCCAGCAGTTCCCCTAGCGGGAGGGCCCTCAGCAATGAGCAGTTCTTC
TRBJ2-7	TRBD1	TRBV6-1	.	CASSRRDSVDEQYF	TGTGCCAGCAGTAGACGGGACAGCGTCGACGAGCAGTACTTC
TRBJ2-7	.	TRBV7-9	.	CASSRTREQYF	TGTGCCAGCAGCCGGACGCGCGAGCAGTACTTC
TRBJ2-7	.	TRBV19	.	CASSISQGLSSYEQYF	TGTGCCAGTAGTATCTCTCAGGGACTTAGCTCCTACGAGCAGTACTTC
TRBJ1-6	.	TRBV30	few	CAWSVGALDSPLHF	TGTGCCTGGAGTGTCGGTGCGCTGGACTCACCCCTCCACTTT
TRBJ2-7	TRBD1	TRBV7-9	.	CASSLGQDNYEQYF	TGTGCCAGCAGCCTGGGACAGGATAACTACGAGCAGTACTTC
TRBJ1-2	.	TRBV4-1	few	CASSQGQSPYGYTF	TGCGCCAGCAGCCAAGGACAGTCACCCTATGGCTACACCTTC
TRBJ2-3	TRBD2	TRBV6-1	.	CASSEIVPAGPSTDTQYF	TGTGCCAGCAGTGAAATTGTTCCAGCGGGACCGAGCACAGATACGCAGTATTTT
TRBJ2-7	.	TRBV7-3	few	CASSDYQGTHF	TGTGCCAGCAGCGACTATCAGGGGACCCACTTC
TRBJ1-1	.	TRBV29-1	few	CSAFPGTEAFF	TGCAGCGCGTTCCCCGGCACTGAAGCTTTCTTT
TRBJ2-6	.	TRBV7-3	few	CASSQQGGASGANVLTF	TGTGCCAGCAGCCAACAGGGTGGGGCCTCTGGGGCCAACGTCCTGACTTTC
TRBJ2-1	.	TRBV30	.	CAWSVQVYNEQFF	TGTGCCTGGAGTGTCCAGGTTTACAATGAGCAGTTCTTC
TRBJ2-1	TRBD2	TRBV5-1	few	CASSPRTSGSFNEQFF	TGCGCCAGCAGCCCCCGGACTAGCGGGAGCTTCAATGAGCAGTTCTTC
TRBJ2-3	.	TRBV7-9	.	CASSLPPKQITDTQYF	TGTGCCAGCAGCTTACCACCAAAGCAGATCACAGATACGCAGTATTTT
TRBJ1-2	.	TRBV27	.	CASSFIALGGYGYTF	TGTGCCAGCAGTTTCATAGCCCTTGGGGGCTATGGCTACACCTTC
TRBJ2-3	.	TRBV7-2	few	CASSLEGPDTQYF	TGTGCCAGCAGCTTAGAAGGGCCAGATACGCAGTATTTT